The 19 T cell receptor beta chains given below trace back to one sample, sequenced in a study of blood T cell repertoires in COVID-19. TCRdb's copy holds only in-frame clones and misses some; the assay was immunoSEQ multiplex PCR. The data show approximately 230,000 clones, with just over 85% seen just once and roughly 1.4% held by the top ten. Sequencing was carried out using peripheral blood. Every receptor here comes from an elderly man with acute or convalescent COVID-19.

The chain is built from TRBV19 and TRBJ2-7; D perhaps matches TRBD1 (5 bases). The CDR3 contains 13 residues. Between the trimmed V and J ends, which lost 6 bases and 2 bases, there was a span of 11 bases. Germline values: CDR1 LNHDA, CDR2 SQIVND (reference sequence). CDR3 sequence: CASRAGNPYEQYF. The CDR3 bases are TGTGCCAGTAGGGCAGGGAACCCCTACGAGCAGTACTTC.

The CDR3 loop is CASSPGSYGYTF. DNA of the CDR3: TGTGCCAGCAGTCCCGGGTCCTATGGCTACACCTTC. This rearrangement joins TRBV6-5 to TRBJ1-2; D unresolved. There are 12 residues in the CDR3. V was shortened by 5 bases and J by 4 bases, with 8 bases between the two germline ends. Germline V gives CDR1 MNHEY, CDR2 SVGAGI.

CDR3: CASSFELLSSYNEQFF. CDR3 nucleotide sequence: TGTGCCAGCAGCTTCGAACTCCTGAGCTCCTACAATGAGCAGTTCTTC. The V gene is TRBV11-2, the J gene TRBJ2-1; D is unresolved. The germline CDR1 and CDR2 sequences are SGHAT and FQNNGV. V lost 3 bases and J 0 bases, leaving 12 bases between the germline ends. The length of the CDR3 is 16 residues. The entire variable domain, with the rest obtained from reference TRBV11-2 and TRBJ2-1, is as follows: EAGVAQSPRYKIIEKRQSVAFWCNPISGHATLYWYQQILGQGPKLLIQFQNNGVVDDSQLPKDRFSAERLKGVDSTLKIQPAKLEDSAVYLCASSFELLSSYNEQFFGPGTRLTVL.

In its sample, this clone was seen a few times. The chain uses TRBV21-1 and TRBJ1-3. TRBV21-1 is listed as a pseudogene. The CDR3 has 16 amino acids. CDR3 bases: TGTGCCAGCAGCGCCTGGGGGGTTAACTCTGGAAACACCATATATTTT. This translates into CASSAWGVNSGNTIYF.

The rearrangement links TRBV7-9 to TRBJ1-5, with D maybe TRBD1 (6 bases). Germline lookup yields CDR1 SEHNR and CDR2 FQNEAQ (reference sequence). Deletions cut 5 bases from V and 1 base from J, with 9 bases between. This CDR3 region has 14 residues. The CDR3 DNA follows: TGTGCCAGCAGCATCGGACAGAGCAATCAGCCCCAGCATTTT. Its translation is CASSIGQSNQPQHF. Filled out from reference TRBV7-9 and TRBJ1-5, the complete variable domain reads DTGVSQNPRHKITKRGQNVTFRCDPISEHNRLYWYRQTLGQGPEFLTYFQNEAQLEKSRLLSDRFSAERPKGSFSTLEIQRTEQGDSAMYLCASSIGQSNQPQHFGDGTRLSIL.

The V and J genes are TRBV7-2 and TRBJ2-1; the D gene is possibly TRBD1 (7 bases). Germline lookup yields CDR1 SGHTA and CDR2 FQGNSA. This CDR3 comprises 15 residues. V lost 0 bases to trimming and J lost 5 bases, with 11 bases between them. CDR3 sequence reads: CASSLAAGQHNEQFF. CDR3 in DNA: TGTGCCAGCAGCTTAGCGGCGGGACAGCACAATGAGCAGTTCTTC. Full variable domain (outside the CDR3, taken from reference TRBV7-2 and TRBJ2-1): GAGVSQSPSNKVTEKGKDVELRCDPISGHTALYWYRQSLGQGLEFLIYFQGNSAPDKSGLPSDRFSAERTGGSVSTLTIQRTQQEDSAVYLCASSLAAGQHNEQFFGPGTRLTVL.

This clone was seen just once. The chain combines TRBV15 with TRBJ2-7, with TRBD1 as a possible D gene (6 bases). Per germline, CDR1 LNHNV and CDR2 YYDKDF (reference sequence). This CDR3 region has 15 residues. V was pared by 5 bases and J by 6 bases, with 20 bases between. The CDR3 is CATSSRSGTYREQYF. In DNA, the CDR3 is TGTGCCACCAGCTCTCGATCCGGGACATATCGCGAGCAGTACTTC.

The rearrangement uses TRBV19 and TRBJ2-7; TRBD1 matches 7 bases. Germline values: CDR1 LNHDA, CDR2 SQIVND (reference sequence). The ends lost 5 bases at V and 3 bases at J; junction bases unmatched: 10. This CDR3 has 15 residues. The CDR3 nucleotides read TGTGCCAGTAGTCCATGGACAGGTCGGTTCTACGAGCAGTACTTC. The encoded protein is CASSPWTGRFYEQYF.

This clone was seen just once. This chain links TRBV7-2 with TRBJ2-6, with TRBD1 identical over 10 bases. The CDR3 length is 17 residues. Germline-derived CDR1 and CDR2 are SGHTA and FQGNSA. V trimming: 5 bases; J trimming: 2 bases; junction bases outside the gene matches: 6. The CDR3: CASSPGTGVPGANVLTF. The CDR3 DNA is TGTGCCAGCAGCCCCGGGACAGGGGTACCTGGGGCCAACGTCCTGACTTTC.

This sequence joins TRBV25-1 and TRBJ2-5, with D possibly TRBD2 on 5 matching bases. This CDR3 spans 14 amino acids. Trimming took off 5 bases at V and 2 bases at J, with 12 bases between the two ends. Germline V gene lookup returns CDR1 MGHDK and CDR2 SYGVNS. The CDR3 is CASSSRTAQETQYF. As DNA, the CDR3 is TGTGCCAGCAGTAGTCGGACTGCGCAAGAGACCCAGTACTTC.

V is TRBV18 and J is TRBJ1-1; D perhaps matches TRBD1 (6 bases). Trimming cost V 6 bases and J 5 bases, with 10 bases left between them. This CDR3 has 12 residues. Germline V lookup: CDR1 KGHSH, CDR2 LQKENI. The CDR3 sequence is CASSYRETEAFF. The CDR3 DNA reads TGTGCCAGCTCCTACAGGGAAACTGAAGCTTTCTTT.

This chain uses TRBV4-1 with TRBJ2-1, with 8 bases lining up with TRBD2. The V gene's germline CDR1 is MGHRA and CDR2 YSYEKL. V shed 4 bases and J 1 base; nucleotides not matched to a gene: 3. This CDR3 spans 15 amino acids. In nucleotides, the CDR3 is TGCGCCAGCAGCCGTAGCGGGGAATCCTACAATGAGCAGTTCTTC. Protein sequence: CASSRSGESYNEQFF.

The CDR3 DNA is TGTGCCAGCAGCCAGAGGGCCTCCCATTCACCCCTCCACTTT. Residues: CASSQRASHSPLHF. The chain carries TRBV3-1 (or the pseudogene TRBV3-2) and TRBJ1-6; no firm D call. This CDR3 has 14 amino acids. V lost 3 bases to trimming and J lost 8 bases, with 11 bases between them. CDR1 is LGHDT and CDR2 is YNNKEL in the germline V gene (reference sequence).

The V call is TRBV19, the J call TRBJ2-1, with D tentatively TRBD1 (6 bases). The germline gives CDR1 LNHDA, CDR2 SQIVND (reference sequence). This CDR3 has 14 amino acids. Trimming pared 7 bases from V and 3 bases from J, leaving 13 bases between. The CDR3 DNA reads TGTGCCAGTACCATAGGACAGTTCTACAATGAGCAGTTCTTC. As protein: CASTIGQFYNEQFF.

The chain has TRBV28 and TRBJ1-3, with D perhaps TRBD1 (5 bases). Germline V gene data show CDR1 as MDHEN and CDR2 as SYDVKM. V lost 5 bases, J lost 0 bases, and 14 bases lay in between. The CDR3 spans 16 residues. As DNA, the CDR3 is TGTGCCAGCAGTCCCTGGGGCATAAGCTCTGGAAACACCATATATTTT. Its protein product is CASSPWGISSGNTIYF.

The rearrangement uses TRBV27 and TRBJ2-5; D unresolved. Germline CDR1 MNHEY, CDR2 SMNVEV (reference sequence). The length of the CDR3 is 14 residues. The ends were cut back, 4 bases at V and 3 bases at J, with 12 bases in the middle. The CDR3 DNA follows: TGTGCCAGCAGTTATGCAGCTACTAAAGAGACCCAGTACTTC. This codes for CASSYAATKETQYF.

The gene calls are TRBV21-1 and TRBJ1-2; the table's TRBD1 call for D was not verified on the DNA. TRBV21-1 is flagged as a pseudogene. The CDR3 sequence is 20 residues long. CDR3 bases: TGTGCCAGCAGCACTGAAACCCCCCGGGACAGCTTAGCTAACTATGGTGGCTACACCTTC. Residues: CASSTETPRDSLANYGGYTF.

This rearrangement joins TRBV11-2 to TRBJ2-7; a weak D match, TRBD1 (5 bases). Germline CDR1 is SGHAT and CDR2 is FQNNGV. V shed 6 bases and J shed 2 bases, with 8 bases lying between them. The CDR3 contains 12 residues. CDR3 DNA: TGTGCCAGCAGAGTAGGGGCCTACGAGCAGTACTTC. This sequence encodes CASRVGAYEQYF.

V is TRBV6-5 and J is TRBJ1-6; tentative D call: TRBD1 (5 bases). The CDR3 contains 15 residues. Germline CDR1 reads MNHEY; CDR2 reads SVGAGI. V was shortened by 6 bases and J by 0 bases, with 9 bases between the two germline ends. The CDR3 is CASRRRVSYNSPLHF. CDR3 sequence (DNA): TGTGCCAGCAGACGCAGGGTCTCCTATAATTCACCCCTCCACTTT.